The 16 T cell receptor beta chains below come from one sample, sequenced in a study of OX40 agonist ivuxolimab in advanced cancers. Assay used: immunoSEQ multiplex PCR; TCRdb lists only in-frame clones, some missing. The sample holds about 60,000 clones, 85% seen once. The specimen was CD4+ or CD8+ T cells sorted from blood, collected in a trial of the OX40 agonist ivuxolimab. The source is an adult with an advanced solid tumor such as melanoma, head and neck, liver or kidney cancer.

The rearrangement links TRBV5-1 to TRBJ2-7; tentative D call: TRBD1 (8 bases). V was cut by 0 bases and J by 6 bases, with 13 bases left in between. Germline-derived CDR1 and CDR2 are SGHRS and YFSETQ. This CDR3 region has 14 residues. This chain's CDR3 is CASSLDRGGGEQYF. For the CDR3, the DNA is TGCGCCAGCAGCTTGGACAGGGGGGGCGGCGAGCAGTACTTC.

This clone was recorded once. The chain has TRBV13 and TRBJ2-7, with 8 positions matching TRBD1. Trimming at V came to 2 bases and at J to 4 bases, leaving 13 bases not matched to a gene. From germline, CDR1 is PRHDT and CDR2 FYEKMQ (reference sequence). The CDR3 consists of 17 residues. The CDR3: CASSLYTGGRYGYEQYF. The CDR3 DNA follows: TGTGCCAGCAGCTTATATACAGGGGGGCGGTATGGGTACGAGCAGTACTTC.

The chain carries TRBV10-1 and TRBJ1-2; D perhaps matches TRBD1 (5 bases). The CDR3 contains 13 residues. CDR1 and CDR2 (germline): WNHNN, SYGVQD (reference sequence). Trimming pared 10 bases from V and 0 bases from J, leaving 12 bases between. The CDR3 reads CATRDGTNYGYTF. In nucleotides, the CDR3 is TGCGCCACCAGGGACGGGACTAACTATGGCTACACCTTC.

The J gene is TRBJ1-5, the V gene TRBV6-1; perhaps TRBD1 as D (6 bases). This CDR3 has 16 amino acids. The germline V and J ends were trimmed by 1 base and 4 bases, with 14 bases remaining between them. Per the germline V gene, CDR1 is MNHNS and CDR2 is SASEGT. CDR3 nucleotide sequence: TGTGCCAGCAGTGAAGGTGGGGGCGTCGTGAATCAGCCCCAGCATTTT. This gives the protein CASSEGGGVVNQPQHF.

This chain connects TRBV5-1 to TRBJ2-5, with D perhaps being TRBD1 or TRBD2 (6 bases each). CDR1 and CDR2 (germline): SGHRS, YFSETQ. The CDR3 consists of 14 residues. V was cut by 4 bases and J by 6 bases, with 16 bases left in between. CDR3 in amino acids: CASSPEGGWKTQYF. For the CDR3, the DNA is TGCGCCAGCAGCCCGGAGGGGGGCTGGAAGACCCAGTACTTC.

The chain carries TRBV13 and TRBJ2-1; TRBD2 is a possible D gene (6 bases). The V end was cut by 5 bases, the J end by 7 bases, with 18 bases between. CDR3 length: 15 residues. Looked up from germline, CDR1 is PRHDT and CDR2 is FYEKMQ (reference sequence). This CDR3 reads CASSVTGGAANEQFF. CDR3 DNA sequence: TGTGCCAGCAGCGTAACCGGAGGGGCGGCGAATGAGCAGTTCTTC.

This rearrangement joins TRBV15 to TRBJ1-4, with D unresolved. The CDR3 contains 14 residues. Trimming pared 1 base from V and 12 bases from J, leaving 15 bases between. Germline V gene lookup returns CDR1 LNHNV and CDR2 YYDKDF (reference sequence). In DNA, the CDR3 is TGTGCCACCAGCAGAGTCGGCAGTTCACGCGAACTGTTTTTT. Translating gives CATSRVGSSRELFF. Full variable domain (outside the CDR3, taken from reference TRBV15 and TRBJ1-4): DAMVIQNPRYQVTQFGKPVTLSCSQTLNHNVMYWYQQKSSQAPKLLFHYYDKDFNNEADTPDNFQSRRPNTSFCFLDIRSPGLGDTAMYLCATSRVGSSRELFFGSGTQLSVL.

The rearrangement links TRBV10-3 to TRBJ1-1; D uncertain. The CDR3 covers 11 residues. V lost 6 bases, J lost 1 base, and 3 bases lay in between. Per the germline V gene, CDR1 is ENHRY and CDR2 is SYGVKD. CDR3 region: CAIRGNTEAFF. DNA of the CDR3: TGTGCCATCAGGGGGAACACTGAAGCTTTCTTT.

This clone was seen only once. The CDR3 nucleotides read TGTGCAAGTCGCCTGGGGGACAACCCCTTCTTC. Its protein is CASRLGDNPFF. The chain links TRBV12-2 to TRBJ1-2; the table assigns TRBD1, which was not confirmed against the DNA. TRBV12-2 is annotated as a pseudogene. This CDR3 has 11 amino acids.

The chain uses TRBV5-4 and TRBJ2-7; 8 bases match TRBD1. The ends lost 3 bases at V and 3 bases at J; junction bases unmatched: 8. The CDR3 runs 15 residues. CDR1 SGHNT and CDR2 YYREEE come from the germline V gene (reference sequence). CDR3 coding DNA: TGTGCCAGCAGCTCAGGTACAGGGGGAAACTACGAGCAGTACTTC. Translated: CASSSGTGGNYEQYF.

In its sample, this clone was seen once. This chain joins TRBV19 and TRBJ2-3; D call uncertain. CDR3 length: 14 amino acids. The V end lost 5 bases, the J end lost 7 bases, and 16 bases lay between the germline ends. CDR1 is LNHDA and CDR2 is SQIVND in the germline V gene (reference sequence). The DNA for the CDR3 is TGTGCCAGTAGTCCCACCACCAATACGCATACGCAGTATTTT. It is translated as CASSPTTNTHTQYF.

V usage is TRBV14 and J usage is TRBJ1-2; D is possibly TRBD1 (5 bases). Per germline, CDR1 SGHDN and CDR2 FVKESK. Trimming took 4 bases from V and 4 from J, leaving 22 bases between them. The CDR3 contains 17 residues. The CDR3 nucleotides read TGTGCCAGCAGCCCCTCCCCAGGGCTACAGGACCTCTATGGCTACACCTTC. Amino acid sequence: CASSPSPGLQDLYGYTF.

CDR3: CASSLGQVYEQYF. CDR3 nucleotide sequence: TGTGCCAGCAGCTTAGGGCAGGTCTACGAGCAGTACTTC. This chain connects TRBV7-8 to TRBJ2-7, with D uncertain. Trimming pared 1 base from V and 3 bases from J, leaving 7 bases between. The germline V gene has CDR1 SGHVS and CDR2 FQNEAQ. The CDR3 is 13 amino acids.

The chain recombines TRBV18 with TRBJ1-5; possible D gene TRBD1, 5 bases. Trimming removed 2 bases from V and 7 bases from J, with 15 bases in between. This CDR3 contains 15 residues. Germline V gives CDR1 KGHSH, CDR2 LQKENI. The CDR3 protein is CASSPAGRDGQPQHF. CDR3 nucleotides: TGTGCCAGCTCACCAGCGGGCAGGGACGGCCAGCCCCAGCATTTT.

This clone showed up just once. This rearrangement joins TRBV2 to TRBJ1-5; 10 bases align to TRBD1. The CDR3 spans 17 residues. The germline gives CDR1 SNHLY, CDR2 FYNNEI. Unmatched junction bases numbered 9, after V lost 7 bases and J lost 0 bases. For the CDR3, the DNA is TGTGCCAGCACCGGGACAGGGGCCCTCCTTAGCAATCAGCCCCAGCATTTT. It translates to CASTGTGALLSNQPQHF.

The V and J genes are TRBV11-2 and TRBJ2-7; 13 bases are shared with TRBD2. V was clipped by 5 bases and J by 6 bases; unmatched bases: 7. Per germline, CDR1 SGHAT and CDR2 FQNNGV. The CDR3 covers 15 residues. The CDR3 nucleotides are TGTGCCAGCAGCAAAGGGACTAGCGGGACAGGCGAGCAGTACTTC. Translated, it gives CASSKGTSGTGEQYF.